This TCR beta chain came from a study of HIV-infected patients and healthy controls. As for the study in general: After three months of therapy, CD4 counts rose modestly but significantly in about 90% of the 16 patients.

V was pared by 5 bases and J by 1 base, with 3 bases of the junction left unmatched. This CDR3 has 14 residues. Germline V gene data show CDR1 as MDHEN and CDR2 as SYDVKM. Roughly three months, about 14 weeks, into antiretroviral therapy, follow-up blood was collected. Whole blood was used without fractionation, so all unsorted peripheral T cells were included. 500 ng RNA was reverse transcribed with alpha and beta constant-region primers. Using multiplexing indices, alpha and beta chain libraries were generated apart by chain-specific third strand synthesis. TCRdb recomputed calls from the 5' RACE reads with MiXCR, one row per CDR3 protein. The sample contains roughly 18,000 distinct CDR3 sequences, approximately 7.7% of which appear only once. This clonotype was counted ten times or more.

The sequenced sample was blood, obtained during antiretroviral therapy. The J gene is TRBJ2-5, the V gene TRBV28; 8 bases map to TRBD2. The sequence came from an adult with HIV infection. The CDR3 sequence: CASSLAGFQETQYF. CDR3 bases: TGTGCCAGCAGTCTAGCGGGCTTCCAAGAGACCCAGTACTTC.